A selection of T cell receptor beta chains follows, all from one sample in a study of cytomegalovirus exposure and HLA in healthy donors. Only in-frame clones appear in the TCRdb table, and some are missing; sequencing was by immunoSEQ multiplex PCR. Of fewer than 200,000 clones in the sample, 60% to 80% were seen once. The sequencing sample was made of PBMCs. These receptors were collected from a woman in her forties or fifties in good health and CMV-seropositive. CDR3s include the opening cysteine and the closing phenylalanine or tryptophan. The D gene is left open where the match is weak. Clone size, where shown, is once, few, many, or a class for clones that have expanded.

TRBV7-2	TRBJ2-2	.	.	TGTGCCAGCAGCTTAGCAAGTGCACAGAACACCGGGGAGCTGTTTTTT	CASSLASAQNTGELFF
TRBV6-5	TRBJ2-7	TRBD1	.	TGTGCCAGCAGAAGACCGGGACAGGGGTACGAGCAGTACTTC	CASRRPGQGYEQYF
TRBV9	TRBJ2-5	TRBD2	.	TGTGCCAGCAGCGTTAGCGCGGGGGGGCCAGAGACCCAGTACTTC	CASSVSAGGPETQYF
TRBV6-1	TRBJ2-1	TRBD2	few	TGTGCCAGCAGTGAAGACGGGAGGGCCCTCTCATACAATGAGCAGTTCTTC	CASSEDGRALSYNEQFF
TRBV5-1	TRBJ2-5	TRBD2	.	TGCGCCAGCAGCCAGGCGACTAGCGGGGCTGAGACCCAGTACTTC	CASSQATSGAETQYF
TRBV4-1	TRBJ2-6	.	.	TGCGCCAGCAGCCAAGCCTCCCTTCAGACAGTGGGGTCCTCTGGGGCCAACGTCCTGACTTTC	CASSQASLQTVGSSGANVLTF
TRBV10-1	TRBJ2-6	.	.	TGCGCCAGCAGTGAACCGACACCTGGGGCCAACGTCCTGACTTTC	CASSEPTPGANVLTF
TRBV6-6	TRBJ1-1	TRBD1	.	TGTGCCAGCATCATTCAGGGGGCTGGTACTGAAGCTTTCTTT	CASIIQGAGTEAFF
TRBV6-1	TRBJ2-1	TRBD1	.	TGTGCCAGCATCCGGGACAGGGCCTACAATGAGCAGTTCTTC	CASIRDRAYNEQFF
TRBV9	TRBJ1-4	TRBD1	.	TGTGCCAGCAGCTTTTCCGGGACAGCTAATGAAAAACTGTTTTTT	CASSFSGTANEKLFF
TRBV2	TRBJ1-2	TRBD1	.	TGTGCCAGCGTGACAGGGGCCACTAACTATGGCTACACCTTC	CASVTGATNYGYTF
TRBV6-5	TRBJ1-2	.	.	TGTGCCAGCAGTTACTCAGGCAGGGGTTATGGCTACACCTTC	CASSYSGRGYGYTF
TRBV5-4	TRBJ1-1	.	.	TGTGCCAGCAGCTTACGAGGTTTTTCCACTGAAGCTTTCTTT	CASSLRGFSTEAFF
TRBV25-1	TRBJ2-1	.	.	TGTGCCAGCATCCACAGGAACAGATACAATGAGCAGTTCTTC	CASIHRNRYNEQFF
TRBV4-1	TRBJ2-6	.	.	TGCGCCAGCAGCCATCAGGGTCCTGGGGCCAACGTCCTGACTTTC	CASSHQGPGANVLTF
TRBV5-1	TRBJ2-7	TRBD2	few	TGCGCCAGCAGCTTGGCGCTAGCGGGGGGGACCGGGACCTACGAGCAGTACTTC	CASSLALAGGTGTYEQYF
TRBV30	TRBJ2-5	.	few	TGTGCCTGGGATGGGACACTCCCTGGTGAGCAGTACTTC	CAWDGTLPGEQYF
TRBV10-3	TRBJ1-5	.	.	TGTGCCATCAGTGAGTCGGGAGGGAGCAATCAGCCCCAGCATTTT	CAISESGGSNQPQHF
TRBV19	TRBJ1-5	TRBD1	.	TGTGCCAGTTGGACAGGGGGTCAGCCCCAGCATTTT	CASWTGGQPQHF
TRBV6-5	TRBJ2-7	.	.	TGTGCCAGCAGTTACGGGCCGGAGGGCGACGAGCAGTACTTC	CASSYGPEGDEQYF
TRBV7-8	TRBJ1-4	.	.	TGTGCCAGCAGCTTAAATGGACATCTAGAAAAACTGTTTTTT	CASSLNGHLEKLFF
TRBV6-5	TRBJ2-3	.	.	TGTGCCAGCTCCCGGGGGTTAAGCACAGATACGCAGTATTTT	CASSRGLSTDTQYF
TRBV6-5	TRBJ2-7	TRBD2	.	TGTGCCAGCACCCCCGGGACTACCTACGAGCAGTACTTC	CASTPGTTYEQYF
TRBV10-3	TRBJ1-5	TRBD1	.	TGTGCCATCAGTGATGAGGCAGGGGGTCAGCCCCAGCATTTT	CAISDEAGGQPQHF
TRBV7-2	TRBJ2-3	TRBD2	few	TGTGCCAGCAGCCCAGCGGGGGGGCCCACAGATACGCAGTATTTT	CASSPAGGPTDTQYF
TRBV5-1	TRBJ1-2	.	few	TGCGCCAGCAGCTTGGCGGAGTCCGGCTACACCTTC	CASSLAESGYTF
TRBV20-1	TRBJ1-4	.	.	TGCGGTTGTTCGGGGAACGAAAAACTGTTTTTT	CGCSGNEKLFF
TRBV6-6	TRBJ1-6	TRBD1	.	TGTGCCAGCTACAAACAGGGGGTCTTATCACCCCTCCACTTT	CASYKQGVLSPLHF
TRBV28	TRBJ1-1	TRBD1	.	TGTGCCAGCAGTCTCCGGACAGGGGCGGGGAACACTGAAGCTTTCTTT	CASSLRTGAGNTEAFF
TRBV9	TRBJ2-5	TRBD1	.	TGTGCCAGCAGCCTACAGGGGAGCCAAGAGACCCAGTACTTC	CASSLQGSQETQYF
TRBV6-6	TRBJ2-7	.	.	TGTGCCAGCAGTTACCCGAACCGAGGAGGATACGAGCAGTACTTC	CASSYPNRGGYEQYF
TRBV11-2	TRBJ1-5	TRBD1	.	TGTGCCAGCAGCTTAGGAACCGGGACAGGGGGCATGCCCCAGCATTTT	CASSLGTGTGGMPQHF
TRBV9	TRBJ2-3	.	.	TGTGCCAGCAGCGAATGGGGGGGCCGCACAGATACGCAGTATTTT	CASSEWGGRTDTQYF
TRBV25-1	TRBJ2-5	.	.	TGTGCCAGCAGTGAATCAGAGGTCCCTCAAGAGACCCAGTACTTC	CASSESEVPQETQYF
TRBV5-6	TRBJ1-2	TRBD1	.	TGTGCCAGCAGCGGAAGCGACAGGGGGAGCTACGGCTACACCTTC	CASSGSDRGSYGYTF
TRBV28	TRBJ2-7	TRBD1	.	TGTGCCAGCAGTTTATTGGGACAGGGATACGAGCAGTACTTC	CASSLLGQGYEQYF
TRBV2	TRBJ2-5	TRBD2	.	TGTGCCAGCAGTGAGCAGCGGGGGGGCCGAGAGACCCAGTACTTC	CASSEQRGGRETQYF
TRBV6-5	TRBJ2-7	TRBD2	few	TGTGCCAGCAGTTACTCGAGCGGGGGCGTGGGGGAGCAGTACTTC	CASSYSSGGVGEQYF
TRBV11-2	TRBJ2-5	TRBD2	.	TGTGCCAGCAGCTCTAGCGGGGGGGCCGAGACCCAGTACTTC	CASSSSGGAETQYF
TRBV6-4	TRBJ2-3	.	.	TGTGCCAGCAGTGACTCCGGGGGGCCAGATACGCAGTATTTT	CASSDSGGPDTQYF
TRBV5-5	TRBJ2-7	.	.	TGTGCCAGCAGCTTCGGTTTTCGTGGCGGGGACGAGCAGTACTTC	CASSFGFRGGDEQYF
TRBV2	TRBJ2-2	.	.	TGTGCCAGCAGTGAGGGCCCTTCGGGGACCGGGGAGCTGTTTTTT	CASSEGPSGTGELFF
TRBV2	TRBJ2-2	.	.	TGTGCCAGCAGTGAAAGGACTAATGCCGGGGAGCTGTTTTTT	CASSERTNAGELFF
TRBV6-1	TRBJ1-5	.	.	TGTGCCAGCAGTGAAGTCGAGCCCCAGCATTTT	CASSEVEPQHF
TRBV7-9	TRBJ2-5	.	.	TGTGCCAGCAGCTTAATCGCAGGGACACAAGAGACCCAGTACTTC	CASSLIAGTQETQYF
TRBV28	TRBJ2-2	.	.	TGTGCCAGCAGTTTCTTTATCAGGTCGAACACCGGGGAGCTGTTTTTT	CASSFFIRSNTGELFF
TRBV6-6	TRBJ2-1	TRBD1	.	TGTGCCAGCATCGGACAGGGTACAACCGAGCAGTTCTTC	CASIGQGTTEQFF
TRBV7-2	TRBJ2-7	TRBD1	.	TGTGCCAGCAGCCCGGGACAGGGGGGCTACGAGCAGTACTTC	CASSPGQGGYEQYF
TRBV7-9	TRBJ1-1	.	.	TGTGCCAGCAGCTTACGGCGGCAGGGAGGGGACACTGAAGCTTTCTTT	CASSLRRQGGDTEAFF
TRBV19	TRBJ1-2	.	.	TGTGCCAGTAGTCCTTGGACAGTCGCTAACTATGGCTACACCTTC	CASSPWTVANYGYTF
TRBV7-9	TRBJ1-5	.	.	TGTGCCAGCAGCTTGGAAGGGGCGGGCAATCAGCCCCAGCATTTT	CASSLEGAGNQPQHF
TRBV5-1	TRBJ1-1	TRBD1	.	TGCGCCAGCAGCTTGGGGGGGACAGTGAACACTGAAGCTTTCTTT	CASSLGGTVNTEAFF